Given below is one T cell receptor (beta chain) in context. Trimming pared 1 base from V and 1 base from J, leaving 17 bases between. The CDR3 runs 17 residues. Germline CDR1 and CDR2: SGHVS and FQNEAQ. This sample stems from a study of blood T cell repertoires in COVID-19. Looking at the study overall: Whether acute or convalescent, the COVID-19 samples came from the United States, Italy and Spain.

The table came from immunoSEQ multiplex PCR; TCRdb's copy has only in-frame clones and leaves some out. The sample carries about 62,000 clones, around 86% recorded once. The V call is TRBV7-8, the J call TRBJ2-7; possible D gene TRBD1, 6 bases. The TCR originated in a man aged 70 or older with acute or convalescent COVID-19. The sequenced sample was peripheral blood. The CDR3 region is CASSLGRLWGQSYEQYF. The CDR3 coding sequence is TGTGCCAGCAGCTTAGGTCGTTTGTGGGGGCAGTCCTACGAGCAGTACTTC.